This section outlines one T cell receptor beta chain sequence together with its context. Its antigen is currently unknown. The sample is drawn from a study of T cell repertoires in cytomegalovirus infection. Across the whole study: HLA-C-restricted CMV epitopes, recently identified, and well-studied HLA-B-restricted ones were used by the study. CMV infection plus the matching HLA type was flagged by public TCR beta signatures.

The study, taken as a whole, reports: CMV-specific TCR beta clonotypes restricted by HLA-C dominated the ex vivo response. Identification of carriers of CMV plus the relevant HLA was achieved through cumulative public TCR beta family frequency.

TCRdb re-analysed the reads in MiXCR, keeping a single row per CDR3 protein. The profile shows tens of thousands of distinct CDR3 sequences, approximately 46% of them singletons. Material: CD8+ T cells from cultured PBMCs, obtained from culture after CMV antigen stimulation. This sequence was found in a human donor in good health (CMV status not recorded). Some clones in this sample may be carry-over from other donors' samples.

The CDR3 DNA is TGCGCCAGCAGCCAAGATTCCAGAAGCACCGGGGAGCTGTTTTTT. Amino acid sequence: CASSQDSRSTGELFF. J is TRBJ2-2 and V is TRBV4-1; no clear D gene. V shed 0 bases and J shed 4 bases, with 9 bases lying between them. There are 15 residues in the CDR3. Germline lookup yields CDR1 MGHRA and CDR2 YSYEKL.